Below, 21 T cell receptor beta chains from the same sample are listed, as sequenced in a study of regulatory T cells in long-lasting Graves disease. Libraries of TCR beta came from iRepertoire HTBI primers plus Arm-PCR of CDR3 regions. TCRdb redid the calling of the multiplex PCR reads with MiXCR, one entry per CDR3 protein. The table records a few hundred thousand distinct CDR3 sequences, about a sixth of them present only once. Time point here: newly diagnosed GD, antithyroid drugs for less than 3 months. The TCR library was made from RNA that had been extracted from PBMCs in TRIzol. The specimen was peripheral blood mononuclear cells (PBMCs), collected at new diagnosis, from a patient treated with antithyroid drugs. The receptors shown here come from a female donor with Graves disease.

The chain carries TRBV18 and TRBJ2-7, with D possibly TRBD2 on 5 matching bases. The germline V gene encodes CDR1 KGHSH and CDR2 LQKENI. The CDR3 loop spans 14 amino acids. Trimming shortened V by 3 bases and J by 3 bases, and 12 bases separated the two germline ends. The CDR3 loop is CASSPIDRDYEQYF. CDR3 sequence (DNA): TGTGCCAGCTCACCGATTGATCGGGACTACGAGCAGTACTTC.

This clonotype was seen ten or more times. This rearrangement joins TRBV6-1 to TRBJ2-5, with 8 bases lining up with TRBD2. The V gene end was trimmed by 9 bases and the J gene end by 5 bases; junction bases not matched to a gene: 8. The germline V gene encodes CDR1 MNHNS and CDR2 SASEGT. The CDR3 has 13 amino acids. The CDR3 sequence: CARAGEADETQYF. The CDR3 DNA sequence: TGTGCCAGAGCGGGAGAGGCGGATGAGACCCAGTACTTC.

This clonotype appeared many times. The chain couples TRBV10-2 to TRBJ1-5, with D possibly being TRBD1 (5 bases). The germline V gene has CDR1 WSHSY and CDR2 SAAADI. Between the trimmed V and J ends, which lost 0 bases and 8 bases, there was a span of 17 bases. This CDR3 spans 16 amino acids. Written as DNA, the CDR3 is TGCGCCAGCAGTGAGTCGGGGACCCGGGGTATGAAGCCCCAGCATTTT. It translates to CASSESGTRGMKPQHF.

This clonotype was observed at least ten times. The rearrangement uses TRBV6-5 and TRBJ2-3, with D maybe TRBD2 (7 bases). This CDR3 spans 18 amino acids. Between the trimmed V and J ends, which lost 4 bases and 3 bases, there was a span of 23 bases. Per the germline V gene, CDR1 is MNHEY and CDR2 is SVGAGI. This CDR3 reads CASSSPLRGRGRTDTQYF. In DNA, the CDR3 is TGTGCCAGCAGTTCGCCGCTTAGGGGGAGGGGGAGGACAGATACGCAGTATTTT.

Worth noting for this clonotype: Being one base from a much bigger clone, this may be a read error. The chain employs TRBV12-3 or TRBV12-4 and TRBJ2-1; D is tentatively TRBD1 or TRBD2 (5 bases each). The CDR3 consists of 15 residues. V was pared by 7 bases and J by 5 bases, with 18 bases between. CDR3: CASTPPGAVHNEQFF. The DNA for the CDR3 is TGTGCCAGCACCCCACCCGGGGCTGTGCACAATGAGCAGTTCTTC.

This clonotype was seen at least ten times. The chain carries TRBV3-1 and TRBJ1-2, with TRBD1 as a possible D gene (5 bases). There are 14 residues in the CDR3. V lost 2 bases to trimming and J lost 8 bases, with 15 bases between them. The germline gives CDR1 LGHDT, CDR2 YNNKEL (reference sequence). The CDR3 is CASSQKTVTFGYTF. The CDR3 nucleotides read TGTGCCAGCAGCCAAAAGACAGTGACTTTCGGCTACACCTTC.

J is TRBJ2-3 and V is TRBV24-1; TRBD2 matches 7 bases. The CDR3 has 15 amino acids. Germline-derived CDR1 and CDR2 are KGHDR and SFDVKD. V shed 4 bases, J shed 5 bases, and the junction held 8 bases outside the gene matches. This CDR3 is CATSDPGLTRDTQYF. Here the CDR3 DNA reads TGTGCCACCAGTGACCCGGGACTAACAAGAGATACGCAGTATTTT.

Concerning this clonotype itself: A much larger clonotype is one base distant, so this may be a read error. This rearrangement joins TRBV6-1 to TRBJ1-4, with TRBD1 as a possible D gene (6 bases). This CDR3 contains 15 residues. Germline assignment: CDR1 MNHNS and CDR2 SASEGT. This CDR3 is CASSEDEGGGERLFF. The CDR3 DNA reads as TGTGCCAGCAGTGAAGACGAGGGGGGGGGTGAAAGACTGTTTTTT.

This clonotype occurred many times. The gene calls are TRBV12-3 or TRBV12-4 and TRBJ2-7, with D perhaps given as TRBD1 or TRBD2 (5 bases each). The CDR3 runs 16 residues. V lost 4 bases to trimming and J lost 5 bases, with 21 bases between them. CDR3 sequence reads: CASSSITGRRAHEQYF. The CDR3 nucleotides are TGTGCCAGCAGTTCTATTACGGGACGGCGAGCCCACGAGCAGTACTTC.

The V gene is TRBV5-4, the J gene TRBJ1-1, with D perhaps matching TRBD1 (6 bases). CDR3 length equals 15 residues. V lost 0 bases and J 8 bases, leaving 17 bases between the germline ends. Germline lookup yields CDR1 SGHNT and CDR2 YYREEE (reference sequence). The CDR3 coding sequence is TGTGCCAGCAGCTTGGAGCTGACAGGACCGATCGAAGCTTTCTTT. Amino acids: CASSLELTGPIEAFF.

This clonotype was counted at least ten times. The CDR3 sequence: CASRTWDRGLQAYGYTF. As DNA, the CDR3 is TGTGCCAGTAGAACCTGGGACAGGGGATTGCAGGCGTATGGCTACACCTTC. The rearrangement joins TRBV19 to TRBJ1-2, with 10 bases that match TRBD1. Looked up from germline, CDR1 is LNHDA and CDR2 is SQIVND (reference sequence). The CDR3 has 17 residues. V trimming: 6 bases; J trimming: 5 bases; junction bases outside the gene matches: 15.

In this sample, this clonotype turned up many times. The V and J genes are TRBV12-3 or TRBV12-4 and TRBJ2-5, with D possibly matching TRBD2 (6 bases). Between the trimmed V and J ends, which lost 2 bases and 1 base, there was a span of 11 bases. This CDR3 spans 15 amino acids. As DNA, the CDR3 is TGTGCCAGCAGTTTAATGCGGGAAGGCCAAGAGACCCAGTACTTC. This encodes CASSLMREGQETQYF.

This clonotype appeared many times. The rearrangement uses TRBV12-3 or TRBV12-4 and TRBJ2-3; D may be TRBD2 (5 bases). This CDR3 has 12 residues. V was clipped by 6 bases and J by 6 bases, with 10 bases between them. The CDR3 DNA reads TGTGCCAGCAGCAAACTAGGGGATACGCAGTATTTT. As protein: CASSKLGDTQYF.

As regards this clonotype: With a much larger clone just one base away, this may be a read error. This sequence joins TRBV6-2 or TRBV6-3 and TRBJ2-6; D is unresolved. The CDR3 extends over 12 amino acids. Germline CDR1 and CDR2: MNHEY and SVGEGT. Trimming removed 11 bases from V and 6 bases from J, with 11 bases in between. DNA for the CDR3: TGTGCCGGTACTCTGGAGGCCAACGTCCTGACTTTC. This translates into CAGTLEANVLTF.

This clonotype has a count of ten or more. V is TRBV28 and J is TRBJ2-7; either TRBD1 or TRBD2 may supply D (5 bases each). Between the trimmed V and J ends, which lost 7 bases and 2 bases, there was a span of 12 bases. From germline, CDR1 is MDHEN and CDR2 SYDVKM. The CDR3 spans 13 residues. CDR3 DNA: TGTGCCAGCACTCCCGTGGGGGCCTACGAGCAGTACTTC. Translation: CASTPVGAYEQYF.

This clonotype was detected many times. The rearrangement links TRBV7-9 to TRBJ2-1, with D possibly being TRBD1 (6 bases). V lost 7 bases and J 10 bases, leaving 20 bases between the germline ends. This CDR3 has 14 amino acids. Germline V CDR1 and CDR2: SEHNR, FQNEAQ (reference sequence). CDR3 nucleotide sequence: TGTGCCAGCACCCAGAGTCTAGCCCAGGGGGAGCAGTTCTTC. It is translated as CASTQSLAQGEQFF.

This clonotype was seen ten or more times. The gene calls are TRBV4-3 and TRBJ1-4; D is undetermined. The CDR3 consists of 14 residues. Trimming removed 4 bases at V and 2 bases at J, with 8 bases between. Germline CDR1 is LGHNA and CDR2 is YSLEER. CDR3 residues: CASSPTPTNEKLFF. In DNA, the CDR3 is TGCGCCAGCAGCCCGACACCGACTAATGAAAAACTGTTTTTT.

A word on this clonotype: This likely traces to a read error, being one base from a far larger clone. The chain joins TRBV7-2 to TRBJ2-1, with D unresolved. Germline V gives CDR1 SGHTA, CDR2 FQGNSA. The CDR3 has 12 residues. CDR3: CASSLGRLEQSF. CDR3 in DNA: TGTGCCAGCAGCTTAGGACGTTTGGAGCAGTCCTTC.

This clonotype was counted ten times or more. The chain couples TRBV12-3 or TRBV12-4 to TRBJ2-7; D call uncertain. Trimming took 4 bases from V and 5 from J, leaving 0 bases between them. The length of the CDR3 is 9 residues. The CDR3 bases are TGTGCCAGCAGTTACGAGCAGTACTTC. This codes for CASSYEQYF.

This clonotype was seen ten or more times. The chain couples TRBV15 to TRBJ2-7, with TRBD2 identical over 10 bases. CDR1 and CDR2 from the germline V gene are LNHNV and YYDKDF (reference sequence). Unmatched junction bases numbered 6, after V lost 0 bases and J lost 4 bases. The length of the CDR3 is 16 residues. The CDR3 region has the DNA TGTGCCACCAGCAGAGATAGCCTAGCGGGAGTTTACGAGCAGTACTTC. Encoded protein: CATSRDSLAGVYEQYF.

The chain uses TRBV10-1 and TRBJ2-1; 9 positions match TRBD2. Per germline, CDR1 WNHNN and CDR2 SYGVQD (reference sequence). J lost 4 bases, V lost 0 bases, and 4 bases had no gene match. The CDR3 runs to 16 residues. The CDR3, as DNA: TGCGCCAGCAGTGAGTCTCTAGCGGGAAAATACAATGAGCAGTTCTTC. It specifies CASSESLAGKYNEQFF.